The 5 T cell receptor beta chains in this list originate from one sample, sequenced in a study of shared clonotypes between healthy human individuals. Sequencing used immunoSEQ multiplex PCR; TCRdb keeps in-frame clones, though not all of them. The sample has hundreds of thousands of clones; around 80% are singletons. Sequenced: PBMCs. The receptors shown here come from a woman aged 40 to 55 in good health. Some clones in this sample may be carry-over from other donors' samples.

The rearrangement links TRBV9 to TRBJ2-3; maybe TRBD1 (5 bases). CDR3 length: 14 amino acids. Germline values: CDR1 SGDLS, CDR2 YYNGEE. Trimming shortened V by 1 base and J by 3 bases, and 9 bases separated the two germline ends. The CDR3 protein is CASSVMGLTDTQYF. CDR3 sequence (DNA): TGTGCCAGCAGCGTAATGGGGCTGACAGATACGCAGTATTTT.

The chain couples TRBV4-2 to TRBJ2-5; D may correspond to TRBD1 or TRBD2 (5 bases each). CDR1 and CDR2 from the germline V gene are LGHNA and YNFKEQ. V lost 1 base, J lost 5 bases, and 5 bases lay in between. CDR3 length: 12 amino acids. CDR3 amino acids: CASSQGGETQYF. The CDR3 nucleotides read TGTGCCAGCAGCCAAGGGGGGGAGACCCAGTACTTC.

This clone showed up just once. A far larger clone differs by one base, so this is likely a read error. Other nucleotide sequences in the sample specify the same CDR3. V is TRBV7-8 and J is TRBJ1-3; no definite D call. CDR1 and CDR2 from the germline V gene are SGHVS and FQNEAQ. The CDR3 covers 14 residues. The CDR3, as DNA: TGTGCCAGCAGCTTATCCGTCTCTGGAAACACCATATACTTT. Amino acid sequence: CASSLSVSGNTIYF.

The chain has TRBV7-8 and TRBJ1-2; D remains unclear. CDR1 is SGHVS and CDR2 is FQNEAQ in the germline V gene. The CDR3 has 14 amino acids. V was clipped by 1 base and J by 3 bases, with 9 bases between them. CDR3 nucleotides: TGTGCCAGCAGCTTAGGGGTGGGGTACTATGGCTACACCTTC. This translates into CASSLGVGYYGYTF.

The gene calls are TRBV6-5 and TRBJ2-1, with D maybe TRBD2 (5 bases). V lost 5 bases to trimming and J lost 3 bases, with 8 bases between them. The CDR3 sequence is 13 residues long. CDR1 is MNHEY and CDR2 is SVGAGI in the germline V gene. This CDR3 is CASSREYYNEQFF. For the CDR3, the DNA is TGTGCCAGCAGTCGGGAATACTACAATGAGCAGTTCTTC.